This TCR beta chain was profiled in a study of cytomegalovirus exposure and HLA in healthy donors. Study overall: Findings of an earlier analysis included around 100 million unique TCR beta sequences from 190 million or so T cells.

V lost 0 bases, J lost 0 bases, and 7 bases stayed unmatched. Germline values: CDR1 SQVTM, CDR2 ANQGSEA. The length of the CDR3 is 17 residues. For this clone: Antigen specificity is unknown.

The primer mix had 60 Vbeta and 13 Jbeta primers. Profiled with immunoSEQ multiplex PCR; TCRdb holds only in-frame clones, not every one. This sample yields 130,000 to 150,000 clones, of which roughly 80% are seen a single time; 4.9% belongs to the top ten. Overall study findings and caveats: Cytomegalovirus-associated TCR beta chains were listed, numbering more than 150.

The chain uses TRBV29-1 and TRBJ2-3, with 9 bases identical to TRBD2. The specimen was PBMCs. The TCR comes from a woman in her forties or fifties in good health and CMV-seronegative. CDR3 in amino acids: CSVEDPVSGGSTDTQYF. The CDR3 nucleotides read TGCAGCGTTGAAGATCCCGTTAGCGGGGGTAGCACAGATACGCAGTATTTT.